A selection of T cell receptor beta chains follows, all from one sample in a study of cytomegalovirus exposure and HLA in healthy donors. Profiling relied on immunoSEQ multiplex PCR, and the TCRdb table lists in-frame clones only, not all of them. The repertoire includes tens of thousands of clones, about 80% of them detected once, and 1.6% sits in the top ten. Sequenced material: PBMCs. These receptors were taken from a human donor in good health. The conserved cysteine and the conserved F or W are not part of the CDR3 here. For some rows the clone size is stated as once, few or many, or as a class when expanded; others skip it.

V gene	clone size	J gene	CDR3 protein
TRBV7-3	few	TRBJ2-7	ASSFGAGATYEQY
TRBV18	.	TRBJ2-3	ASSPDGGDTQY
TRBV15	.	TRBJ2-7	ATSRGGQLTYEQY
TRBV2	.	TRBJ2-7	ASSKGGGFDEQY
TRBV10-3	few	TRBJ1-2	AISERQGSDGYT
TRBV11-3	.	TRBJ2-1	ASSWRTSGGKTRNEQF
TRBV5-1	.	TRBJ2-1	ASSLVQGPYNEQF
TRBV28	.	TRBJ1-2	ASSLRDYGYT
TRBV6-6	.	TRBJ2-5	ASRHLDRGIEETQY
TRBV27	.	TRBJ1-5	ASSLIRAGNQPQH
TRBV14	.	TRBJ2-2	ASSGQFTGELF
TRBV19	.	TRBJ2-3	ASARDTDTQY
TRBV5-1	.	TRBJ2-5	ASRRALGVGQETQY
TRBV28	.	TRBJ2-1	ASSLRRGNEQF
TRBV27	.	TRBJ2-3	ASSQQRTSGSMGRTDTQY
TRBV5-6	.	TRBJ1-3	ASSPTGGTGNTIY
TRBV6-6	.	TRBJ1-4	ASSYSRQAINEKLF
TRBV7-9	.	TRBJ2-3	ASSRDITDTQY
TRBV5-6	once	TRBJ2-7	ASSLYRGFKY
TRBV2	once	TRBJ2-2	ASSEEPGGGELF
TRBV7-6	.	TRBJ2-4	ASSLAGGAKNIQY
TRBV4-3	few	TRBJ1-3	ASSQGQPGFSGNTIY
TRBV19	.	TRBJ2-1	ASSIGQNNEQF
TRBV7-9	.	TRBJ2-7	ASSYDSTGWY
TRBV4-3	few	TRBJ2-6	ASSQDLGAGANVLT
TRBV14	.	TRBJ2-7	ASSQDRGSLSYEQY
TRBV6-7	.	TRBJ2-7	ASSYGQRQPILRSYEQY
TRBV5-1	.	TRBJ2-1	ASTPGGKVGGYNEQF
TRBV6-1	.	TRBJ2-5	ASSENRVRETQY
TRBV5-1	once	TRBJ2-1	ASSLAGPMGGEQF
TRBV7-9	.	TRBJ1-2	ASSLDRSNYGYT
TRBV5-1	.	TRBJ2-7	ASSPSGGGYEQY
TRBV4-3	.	TRBJ2-1	ASSQVRASYNEQF
TRBV9	.	TRBJ2-2	ASSVASGATGELF
TRBV7-9	.	TRBJ1-1	ASSFTTQGVAF
TRBV5-6	once	TRBJ2-2	ASSRLAGAANTGELF
TRBV11-2	.	TRBJ1-1	ASSLGDRGFSYTEAF
TRBV4-3	.	TRBJ2-2	ASSQERLAGASNTGELF
TRBV7-2	.	TRBJ1-2	ASSSRDYYGYT
TRBV5-6	few	TRBJ2-2	ASSPLDRGDTGELF
TRBV9	.	TRBJ2-7	ASSPISQGVEQY
TRBV5-5	.	TRBJ2-7	ASSLTQPEFGYEQY
TRBV13	.	TRBJ1-2	ASSSDRFYGYT
TRBV16	.	TRBJ1-3	ASSPPGQAVGTIY
TRBV4-2	.	TRBJ2-3	ASSQVLQGKSDTQY
TRBV29-1	.	TRBJ2-7	SAQFRGEQY
TRBV11-2	.	TRBJ2-7	ASEGQGYYEQY
TRBV18	.	TRBJ2-4	ASSPNGGSGSHGKNIQY
TRBV9	.	.	ASSDSRGYEQY
TRBV29-1	.	TRBJ2-6	SVEDRYGANVLT
TRBV28	.	TRBJ2-3	ASSLFQGASTDTQY
TRBV6-1	.	TRBJ2-7	ASSKQGYEQY
TRBV27	.	TRBJ2-1	ASSPRSLAGGQNEQF
TRBV4-1	.	TRBJ2-7	ASSRGLAGAYEQY
TRBV6-5	.	TRBJ2-2	ASSYLLGGPGELF
TRBV14	.	TRBJ1-1	ASSQRGGGRTEAF
TRBV4-3	.	TRBJ2-1	ASSQAPLRQSGNEQF